This T cell receptor (beta chain) is from a study of regulatory T cells in long-lasting Graves disease. Construction of the TCR beta libraries employed iRepertoire HTBI primers in conjunction with Arm-PCR of CDR3 regions. In TCRdb, the multiplex PCR reads were re-called with MiXCR into one record per CDR3 protein. The table shows 400,000 to 500,000 distinct CDR3 sequences, with 14% occurring only once. This clonotype was found many times. Its antigen remains unidentified. This sample's time point: newly diagnosed GD, antithyroid drugs for less than 3 months. Construction of the TCR library relied on RNA isolated from PBMCs. Patients hailed from an endocrinology department in Xi'an, China. General study points: TRBV28 was favored in persistent disease, as were TRBJ1-2 and TRBJ2-5. Blood alone, not thyroid tissue, was studied.

This CDR3 comprises 11 residues. Germline assignment: CDR1 SGHAT and CDR2 FQNNGV. V lost 4 bases and J 5 bases, leaving 5 bases between the germline ends. These same records also appear under a second study, on T cells in Graves' hyperthyroidism and ophthalmopathy. This second report adds: With the HTBI primer set, the TCR CDR3 went through a first round of RT-PCR.

This sequence originates from a woman aged 50 to 65 with Graves disease. The starting material was peripheral blood mononuclear cells (PBMCs), obtained at new diagnosis, from a patient treated with antithyroid drugs. The genes are TRBV11-2 and TRBJ2-5; no definite D call. The CDR3 nucleotides read TGTGCCAGCAGCTCCCGGGAGACCCAGTACTTC. It specifies CASSSRETQYF.